This T cell receptor beta chain was found in a study of CD8+ T cells in alopecia areata. Across the whole study: Administration of oral tofacitinib to treated patients was at 5 to 10 mg twice daily. The percentage of affected scalp area served as the score of severity for treated patients.

This clone is a singleton in its sample. Its antigen remains unidentified. Treatment defined: oral pan-JAK inhibitor, 5-10 mg twice daily. General observations from the study: Among the top 100, expanded CD8+ clones, as well as scalp clonality, were significantly decreased by tofacitinib. Normal scalp had lower clonality than lesional scalp, with alopecia totalis/universalis lesions showing this most strongly.

cDNA serving as the sequencing template came from extracted, reverse transcribed RNA. TCRdb keeps only in-frame clones here, not all; method: immunoSEQ multiplex PCR. Of roughly 230,000 clones in the sample, around 43% were seen once. The sequenced sample was CD4+ T cells sorted from blood, obtained at roughly week 36, from a patient treated with tofacitinib. This sequence originates from a human donor with alopecia areata.

The CDR3 protein is CASSQGQGTTEAFF. In DNA form, the CDR3 reads TGCGCCAGCAGCCAAGGACAGGGGACGACTGAAGCTTTCTTT. The rearrangement uses TRBV4-1 and TRBJ1-1, with 8 bases identical to TRBD1. The CDR3 is 14 residues long. Germline V CDR1 and CDR2: MGHRA, YSYEKL. J gave up 5 bases and V 1 base, and 3 bases lay outside the gene matches.